Each of the 25 T cell receptor beta chains below was sequenced from the same sample in a study of T cells in Graves' hyperthyroidism and ophthalmopathy. Amplified TCR beta CDR3 regions came from RNA transcripts. Using the HTBI primer set, a first-round RT-PCR was run on the TCR CDR3. TCRdb used MiXCR to reprocess the multiplex PCR reads, holding one entry per CDR3 protein. The repertoire consists of about 400,000 distinct CDR3 sequences, with approximately 14% occurring once and the leading ten covering 13% to 15%. Sequencing was done on a sample of blood. These receptors were collected from a woman aged 18-35 years with Graves' hyperthyroidism.

The chain employs TRBV6-1 and TRBJ1-3; tentative D call: TRBD1 (6 bases). The CDR3 length is 17 residues. The V end was cut by 5 bases, the J end by 2 bases, with 19 bases between. The germline gives CDR1 MNHNS, CDR2 SASEGT. The CDR3 loop is CASSPIRGILAGNTIYF. In DNA, the CDR3 is TGTGCCAGCAGTCCAATTAGGGGGATCTTGGCTGGAAACACCATATATTTT.

Notes on this clonotype: A much larger clone lies a single base off, so this may be a read error. V is TRBV20-1 and J is TRBJ1-2; D is possibly TRBD1 (6 bases). The CDR3 sequence is 13 residues long. Per the germline V gene, CDR1 is DFQATT and CDR2 is SNEGSKA (reference sequence). Trimming left V 2 bases short and J 7 bases short, with 14 bases between. CDR3 bases: TGCAGTGCTAGAACCCTGACAGGCGCTGGCTACACCTTC. Translating gives CSARTLTGAGYTF.

This clonotype was seen at least ten times. The chain couples TRBV6-5 to TRBJ1-5; D possibly corresponds to TRBD1 (5 bases). Trimming stripped 1 base from V and 0 bases from J, with 16 bases between. The CDR3 has 18 amino acids. CDR1 and CDR2 (germline): MNHEY, SVGAGI. The DNA of the CDR3 is TGTGCCAGCAGTTACTTGCCTCCAGGGACCGATAGCAATCAGCCCCAGCATTTT. Its translation: CASSYLPPGTDSNQPQHF.

This clonotype was picked up a small number of times. V gene TRBV20-1 combines with J gene TRBJ2-5; possible D gene TRBD1, 5 bases. Germline CDR1 and CDR2: DFQATT and SNEGSKA (reference sequence). This CDR3 region has 15 residues. V lost 6 bases to trimming and J lost 5 bases, with 22 bases between them. The chain's CDR3 is CSASREGIESETQYF. Written as DNA, the CDR3 is TGCAGTGCGAGCAGGGAAGGCATTGAGTCGGAGACCCAGTACTTC.

The chain employs TRBV6-1 and TRBJ2-7, with a tentative D call TRBD2 (6 bases). CDR1 is MNHNS and CDR2 is SASEGT in the germline V gene. Trimming removed 8 bases from V and 0 bases from J, with 17 bases in between. The CDR3 loop spans 15 amino acids. This CDR3 reads CASLPRGTGSYEQYF. DNA for the CDR3: TGTGCCAGCCTGCCGCGGGGTACGGGCTCCTACGAGCAGTACTTC.

This chain uses TRBV29-1 with TRBJ2-1, with D hard to call. Looked up from germline, CDR1 is SQVTM and CDR2 is ANQGSEA. V was pared by 6 bases and J by 9 bases, with 18 bases between. CDR3 size: 13 residues. For the CDR3, the DNA is TGCAGCGTCATAAGTGCGGCTACTGTTGAGCAGTTCTTC. This encodes CSVISAATVEQFF.

V gene TRBV25-1 combines with J gene TRBJ2-2; tentatively, D is TRBD1 (5 bases). The CDR3 loop spans 15 amino acids. Trimming took off 4 bases at V and 0 bases at J, with 9 bases between the two ends. Germline CDR1 reads MGHDK; CDR2 reads SYGVNS. The CDR3 DNA reads TGTGCCAGCAGTGCCAGGGCCGCGAACACCGGGGAGCTGTTTTTT. Its translation: CASSARAANTGELFF.

The sample holds many counts of this clonotype. V usage is TRBV20-1 and J usage is TRBJ2-1; 9 bases match TRBD2. The V gene's germline CDR1 is DFQATT and CDR2 SNEGSKA (reference sequence). This CDR3 is 14 amino acids long. The CDR3 DNA sequence: TGCAGGGGGACTAGCCGGGCTGGATACAATGAGCAGTTCTTC. This sequence encodes CRGTSRAGYNEQFF.

This rearrangement joins TRBV7-2 to TRBJ2-5; 10 positions agree with TRBD2. This CDR3 region has 16 residues. V shed 5 bases and J 2 bases; nucleotides not matched to a gene: 8. CDR1 and CDR2 (germline): SGHTA, FQGNSA. CDR3 nucleotides: TGTGCCAGCAGCCTGTTCCTTAGCGGGGGGCAAGAGACCCAGTACTTC. It specifies CASSLFLSGGQETQYF.

This clonotype was recorded many times. The V and J genes are TRBV7-2 and TRBJ2-1; TRBD1 or TRBD2 may be the D gene (5 bases each). CDR3 length: 16 amino acids. Germline V CDR1 and CDR2: SGHTA, FQGNSA. Trimming removed 5 bases at V and 4 bases at J, with 18 bases between. This CDR3 is CASSRGVSGPYNEQFF. The CDR3 DNA follows: TGTGCCAGCAGCAGGGGCGTGTCGGGACCTTACAATGAGCAGTTCTTC.

This clonotype was detected ten times or more. The junction differs from germline at one of its ends, possibly a read error. The V call is TRBV7-7, the J call TRBJ2-7; D is ambiguous. The CDR3 is 17 residues long. Germline values: CDR1 SSHAT, CDR2 FNYEAQ (reference sequence). CDR3 nucleotides: TGTGCTAGCAGCTCCCCACCCCGGCTGTCCCAATCCTACGAGCAGTACTTC. Translation gives CASSSPPRLSQSYEQYF.

The rearrangement joins TRBV27 to TRBJ2-7; no clear D. Germline V gene data show CDR1 as MNHEY and CDR2 as SMNVEV (reference sequence). Trimming shortened V by 0 bases and J by 8 bases, and 20 bases separated the two germline ends. The CDR3 is 16 amino acids. This chain's CDR3 is CASSLSPPPTPLQQYF. CDR3 nucleotides: TGTGCCAGCAGTTTATCGCCCCCCCCCACCCCCCTCCAGCAGTACTTC.

The gene calls are TRBV15 and TRBJ2-7; TRBD1 aligns across 11 bases. The CDR3 has 15 residues. The ends lost 8 bases at V and 1 base at J; junction bases unmatched: 7. Germline assignment: CDR1 LNHNV and CDR2 YYDKDF (reference sequence). CDR3 DNA sequence: TGTGCCACCGGACAGGGGGCCGGCTTATCCTACGAGCAGTACTTC. Translating it yields CATGQGAGLSYEQYF.

The chain uses TRBV11-2 and TRBJ2-6, with TRBD1 as a possible D gene (6 bases). The V and J ends lost 2 bases and 2 bases respectively, with 10 bases between them. CDR3 length equals 16 residues. Germline V lookup: CDR1 SGHAT, CDR2 FQNNGV. The CDR3 loop is CASSLQAGAGANVLTF. DNA for the CDR3: TGTGCCAGCAGCTTACAGGCAGGGGCTGGGGCCAACGTCCTGACTTTC.

In regard to this clonotype: Given a much more abundant clone one base away, this may be a read error. V gene TRBV5-5 combines with J gene TRBJ2-5, with 9 bases identical to TRBD1. V was clipped by 6 bases and J by 3 bases; unmatched bases: 12. In germline, CDR1 is SGHKS, CDR2 YYEKEE (reference sequence). The CDR3 contains 16 residues. CDR3 nucleotide sequence: TGTGCCAGCATCAATTCCGGGACAGGGTGGGAAGAGACCCAGTACTTC. This translates into CASINSGTGWEETQYF.

CDR3 loop: CASSFRGGEGWYGNTIYF. DNA for the CDR3: TGTGCCAGCAGCTTCAGGGGGGGCGAGGGCTGGTATGGAAACACCATATATTTT. The chain uses TRBV7-2 and TRBJ1-3, with TRBD1 identical over 7 bases. Trimming removed 3 bases from V and 3 bases from J; junction bases left unmatched: 14. The CDR3 loop spans 18 amino acids. Germline CDR1 reads SGHTA; CDR2 reads FQGNSA.

V and J are TRBV5-6 and TRBJ1-4; D uncertain. Germline V CDR1 and CDR2: SGHDT, YYEEEE. Trimming shortened V by 1 base and J by 11 bases, and 15 bases separated the two germline ends. The CDR3 is 14 residues long. The CDR3, as DNA: TGTGCCAGCAGCTTGCGGGGATACGAAACGAAACTGTTTTTT. Translated, it gives CASSLRGYETKLFF.

This clonotype was counted at least ten times. V and J are TRBV28 and TRBJ2-6; 10 positions match TRBD1. The CDR3 is made up of 17 amino acids. Trimming at V came to 5 bases and at J to 3 bases, leaving 7 bases not matched to a gene. Germline V gives CDR1 MDHEN, CDR2 SYDVKM. CDR3 sequence (DNA): TGTGCCAGCAGTGCCGGGACAGGGGTAGGTGGGGCCAACGTCCTGACTTTC. Translation gives CASSAGTGVGGANVLTF.

J is TRBJ2-1 and V is TRBV5-1, with D tentatively TRBD1 or TRBD2 (7 bases each). Looked up from germline, CDR1 is SGHRS and CDR2 is YFSETQ. CDR3 size: 16 residues. Trimming left V 0 bases short and J 6 bases short, with 16 bases between. The CDR3 loop reads CASSLVGGGAGNEQFF. The CDR3 DNA follows: TGCGCCAGCAGCTTGGTGGGAGGGGGCGCAGGCAATGAGCAGTTCTTC.

This clonotype has only a few counts. V gene TRBV6-1 combines with J gene TRBJ2-1, with TRBD2 matching over 12 bases. Germline CDR1 MNHNS, CDR2 SASEGT. After removal of 5 bases from V and 2 bases from J, the junction contained 7 bases not matched to a gene. The CDR3 consists of 17 residues. In DNA, the CDR3 is TGTGCCAGCAGTTGGCCTAGCGGGGGGGAAACCTACAATGAGCAGTTCTTC. Amino acid sequence: CASSWPSGGETYNEQFF.

This clonotype was counted many times. The chain links TRBV12-3 or TRBV12-4 to TRBJ1-5, with D unclear. The CDR3 spans 14 residues. The ends were cut back, 0 bases at V and 2 bases at J, with 5 bases in the middle. CDR3 DNA: TGTGCCAGCAGTTTAGCGTGGGGCAATCAGCCCCAGCATTTT. Protein product: CASSLAWGNQPQHF.

This clonotype was recorded at least ten times. This chain uses TRBV13 with TRBJ1-1; TRBD1 agrees at 8 bases. Unmatched junction bases numbered 9, after V lost 4 bases and J lost 2 bases. Germline lookup yields CDR1 PRHDT and CDR2 FYEKMQ (reference sequence). The CDR3 runs 16 residues. CDR3 residues: CASSSHRTGRNTEAFF. Written as DNA, the CDR3 is TGTGCCAGCAGCTCCCACCGGACAGGGAGAAACACTGAAGCTTTCTTT.

At least ten counts were recorded for this clonotype. The J gene is TRBJ2-7, the V gene TRBV7-8, with D perhaps matching TRBD1 (5 bases). Trimming left V 4 bases short and J 2 bases short, with 12 bases between. The CDR3 covers 14 residues. Germline V gene sequence: CDR1 SGHVS, CDR2 FQNEAQ. CDR3 sequence: CASSYRKGTYEQYF. The DNA for the CDR3 is TGTGCCAGCAGCTACAGGAAAGGTACCTACGAGCAGTACTTC.

This clonotype was counted at least ten times. The rearrangement joins TRBV12-3 or TRBV12-4 to TRBJ2-7; 9 bases align to TRBD2. The CDR3 runs 14 residues. Losses at the gene ends were 6 bases for V and 0 bases for J; bases not matched to a gene: 3. CDR3 residues: CASSRSGSSYEQYF. CDR3 nucleotides: TGTGCCAGCAGCCGTAGCGGGAGCTCCTACGAGCAGTACTTC.

The table lists this clonotype with many counts. V gene TRBV7-6 combines with J gene TRBJ1-6, with TRBD1 identical over 8 bases. This CDR3 has 15 residues. V shed 2 bases, J shed 7 bases, and the junction held 4 bases outside the gene matches. The germline CDR1 and CDR2 sequences are SGHVS and FNYEAQ. In DNA, the CDR3 is TGTGCCAGCAGCTTATATACAGGGGGAAATTCACCCCTCCACTTT. Its translation: CASSLYTGGNSPLHF.